The T cell receptor beta chain under discussion was sequenced for a study of blood T cells in healthy people across ages. Study-wide points: Unknown donor CMV status possibly confounded expanded clonotype changes.

Researchers collected about 9.6 milliliters of peripheral blood from every single donor. In regard to this clonotype: Its antigen is not known. Relative to the germline gene, one junction end is altered; a read error may explain this.

A second PCR of about 7 to 12 cycles used a sample-barcoded 5' primer and a J-beta primer mix. With 12 random nucleotides, a template-switch adaptor tagged each individual cDNA molecule. One entry per CDR3 protein, called by TCRdb with MiXCR from the 5' RACE reads. This table has some 1.4 million distinct CDR3 sequences, roughly 40% appearing once. The specimen was blood. The origin of this receptor is a woman under 30 in good health.

Written as DNA, the CDR3 is TGCGCCAGTAGCTTGCATCGGGCGGGACAGGACCCCTACGAGCAGTACTTC. The encoded protein is CASSLHRAGQDPYEQYF. The chain uses TRBV5-1 and TRBJ2-7, with 8 bases aligning to TRBD1. In germline, CDR1 is SGHRS, CDR2 YFSETQ. This CDR3 is 17 amino acids long.